This TCR beta chain was recorded in a study of cytomegalovirus exposure and HLA in healthy donors. On this clone: The antigen is not known.

Study observations and caveats: In an earlier analysis, about 87% or about 30%: the productive usage of most TCR beta V segments. A few V segments could not be told apart, such as TRBV6-2 and TRBV6-3, and were left out. Reportedly, TCR beta sequences accurately predicted HLA-A and HLA-B alleles in most subjects.

Primers for the PCR totalled 60 Vbeta and 13 Jbeta. Sequencing used immunoSEQ multiplex PCR; TCRdb keeps in-frame clones, though not all of them. The sample contains 150,000 to 200,000 clones, 81% of which appear only once. CDR3 length: 15 amino acids. Trimming took 2 bases from V and 4 from J, leaving 14 bases between them. The V gene's germline CDR1 is MRHNA and CDR2 SNTAGT. The sequenced material came from PBMCs. The clonotype originates from a woman under 30 in good health and CMV-seropositive. The genes are TRBV6-4 and TRBJ1-2, with a possible D match to TRBD1 (5 bases). CDR3 in DNA: TGTGCCAGCAGTGACGATGGGGGGAACTCCTATGGCTACACCTTC. Its translation: CASSDDGGNSYGYTF.